A selection of T cell receptor beta chains follows, all from one sample in a study of chemoradiotherapy in HPV16-positive cancers. Libraries were prepared by immunoSEQ multiplex PCR; TCRdb keeps only in-frame clonotypes and omits some of them. This sample has about 2,200 clones, with about 91% found just once. Specimen: tumor tissue, collected from a patient who underwent chemoradiotherapy. Receptors originate from a human donor with HPV-associated anogenital cancer. Each CDR3 is given with its conserved first and last residue. The D gene is left open where the match is weak. For some rows the clone size is stated as once, few or many, or as a class when expanded; others skip it.

clone_size j_call v_call d_call cdr3_nt cdr3_aa
NA TRBJ1-5 TRBV2 NA TGTGCCAGCAGTGGGAACCCAAATAGCAATCAGCCCCAGCATTTT CASSGNPNSNQPQHF
NA TRBJ1-2 TRBV28 NA TGTGCCAGCAGTTCGGGTTCCTACGGGGCGCGGACGGACGGCTACACCTTC CASSSGSYGARTDGYTF
NA TRBJ2-3 TRBV7-9 TRBD2 TGTGCCAGCAGCCGGGCCACATTTAACGCGGGGGAGGGCACAGATACGCAGTATTTT CASSRATFNAGEGTDTQYF
NA TRBJ2-3 TRBV5-6 NA TGTGCCAGCAGTTATAATTACTTCACAGATACGCAGTATTTT CASSYNYFTDTQYF
NA TRBJ1-1 TRBV30 NA TGTGCCAGAACCCTAGTGCTGAACACTGAAGCTTTCTTT CARTLVLNTEAFF
NA TRBJ1-1 TRBV28 NA TGTGCCAGCAGTGCCCCGAGGGGGGGCGAGACTGAAGCTTTCTTT CASSAPRGGETEAFF
NA TRBJ1-2 TRBV18 TRBD1 TGTGCCAGCTCACCAGGACAGGGGTGGAATGGCTACACCTTC CASSPGQGWNGYTF
NA TRBJ2-3 TRBV27 NA TGTGCCAGCAGTTTATCCACAGTGTTGTCGGATACGCAGTATTTT CASSLSTVLSDTQYF
NA TRBJ1-1 TRBV28 TRBD1 TGTGCCAGCAGATCCGGGACAGGGGGCGTGGGCACTGAAGCTTTCTTT CASRSGTGGVGTEAFF
NA TRBJ2-7 TRBV4-2 NA TGTGCCAGCAGCCAAGGGAGTGGGTCACAGGCCCTTTACGAGCAGTACTTC CASSQGSGSQALYEQYF
once TRBJ2-7 TRBV29-1 NA TGCAGCGTTGATTCGGCCCCTCGGGTGGGGTACGAGCAGTACTTC CSVDSAPRVGYEQYF
NA TRBJ2-7 TRBV5-6 TRBD1 TGTGCCAGCAGCTTACCGGGACAGGGGGCGAGAAACGAGCAGTACTTC CASSLPGQGARNEQYF
NA TRBJ2-7 TRBV4-2 NA TGTGCCAGCAGCCAAGTCGGGACTGGGCCCTACGAGCAGTACTTC CASSQVGTGPYEQYF
once TRBJ1-2 TRBV5-6 NA TGTGCCAGCAGCGGACGAGGGTATGGCTACACCTTC CASSGRGYGYTF
NA TRBJ2-2 TRBV6-5 NA TGTGCCAGCAGTACCCAGACCGGGGAGCTGTTTTTT CASSTQTGELFF
NA TRBJ2-3 TRBV19 NA TGTGCCAGTAGTCCTTGGGGGAGCACAGATACGCAGTATTTT CASSPWGSTDTQYF
NA TRBJ1-5 TRBV28 NA TGTGCCAGCAGTTTAGGGTCGAAGCCCCAGCATTTT CASSLGSKPQHF
NA TRBJ2-2 TRBV28 TRBD1 TGTGCCAGCAGGAAAACCGGGACAGGTAACACCGGGGAGCTGTTTTTT CASRKTGTGNTGELFF
few TRBJ1-1 TRBV19 NA TGTGCCAGTAGTGCCCGCCTGGGACTGGTGAACACTGAAGCTTTCTTT CASSARLGLVNTEAFF
NA TRBJ2-2 TRBV7-9 NA TGTGCCAGCAGCTTAAGTGCTTTCTGGGAGGTGTCGCACACCGGGGAGCTGTTTTTT CASSLSAFWEVSHTGELFF
NA TRBJ2-7 TRBV4-2 TRBD2 TGTGCCAGCAGCCAAGGTTTCGCAGGCGGGGGATACGAGCAGTACTTC CASSQGFAGGGYEQYF
NA TRBJ1-1 TRBV7-2 NA TGTGCCAGCAGCTCTCAACAGGGAAGGCTGAACACTGAAGCTTTCTTT CASSSQQGRLNTEAFF
NA TRBJ1-6 TRBV10-3 TRBD1 TGTGCCATCAGTGCAGACAGGGACTACTCACCCCTCCACTTT CAISADRDYSPLHF
NA TRBJ1-1 TRBV7-9 NA TGTGCCAGCACCAAAAAGGAGGGCCTGAGCACTGAAGCTTTCTTT CASTKKEGLSTEAFF
NA TRBJ2-6 TRBV28 NA TGTGCCAGCAGTTTTCACGCCTCTGGGGCCAACGTCCTGACTTTC CASSFHASGANVLTF
NA TRBJ2-3 TRBV5-4 NA TGTGCCAGCAGCTTGTCGGGACCGTTTAGCACAGATACGCAGTATTTT CASSLSGPFSTDTQYF
NA TRBJ2-1 TRBV15 TRBD1 TGTGCCACCAGCAGAGATACAGGGGGCTCCTACAATGAGCAGTTCTTC CATSRDTGGSYNEQFF
NA TRBJ2-7 TRBV7-8 NA TGTGCCAGCAGCGCGACGGATTCTCCCTACGAGCAGTACTTC CASSATDSPYEQYF
NA TRBJ2-2 TRBV30 TRBD2 TGTGCCTGGAGCCCACAGCGGGGGTTTAGCGGGGAGCTGTTTTTT CAWSPQRGFSGELFF